This T cell receptor beta chain was identified in a study of CD8 T cells in ankylosing spondylitis. Overall study results and limits: Some of the motif variants had earlier been found in reactive arthritis patients' fluid and blood.

Germline trimming cut 5 bases from V and 6 bases from J; bases unmatched to any gene: 7. Germline lookup yields CDR1 SEHNR and CDR2 FQNEAQ (reference sequence). This CDR3 is 14 amino acids long. One entry per CDR3 protein, called by TCRdb with MiXCR from the 5' RACE reads. Of roughly 240,000 distinct CDR3 sequences in the sample, around 8% were seen once. About this clonotype: The antigen remains unidentified.

The sample comprised blood, either unsorted or a sorted T cell fraction (not recorded which). This clonotype originated in a female donor with ankylosing spondylitis or in good health (not recorded which). V is TRBV7-9 and J is TRBJ2-5, with 9 bases that match TRBD1. CDR3 residues: CASSPMDRGQTQYF. Written as DNA, the CDR3 is TGTGCCAGCAGCCCAATGGACAGGGGACAGACCCAGTACTTC.